This paragraph covers one T cell receptor (beta chain) sequence. Its specificity is not known. These data are taken from a study of cytomegalovirus exposure and HLA in healthy donors. About the research overall: A data release that came early held approximately 85 million unique TCRs from HLA-typed donors. Study-wide results and caveats: Only CMV serostatus was available as immune exposure information.

Germline CDR1 and CDR2: SEHNR and FQNEAQ (reference sequence). The CDR3 has 13 residues. V gave up 1 base and J gave up 6 bases, with 9 bases separating them. PCR primers comprised 60 Vbeta and 13 Jbeta primers. Sequencing was performed with immunoSEQ multiplex PCR; in TCRdb, only in-frame clones are kept and a portion is missing. The sample includes about 120,000 clones, over 60% of them seen just once. J is TRBJ1-2 and V is TRBV7-9; D might be TRBD1 (6 bases). This TCR came from a young man in good health and CMV-seronegative. The sequenced material came from PBMCs. CDR3 sequence (DNA): TGTGCCAGCAGCTTAGGGGGGCAGGATGGCTACACCTTC. Residues: CASSLGGQDGYTF.